This passage covers 15 T cell receptor beta chains from one sample sequenced in a study of blood T cell repertoires in COVID-19. Assay: immunoSEQ multiplex PCR; the TCRdb copy retains only in-frame clones and omits some. The sample holds a few hundred thousand clones, around four fifths seen once. Sequencing input: peripheral blood. Every receptor here comes from a woman in her forties or fifties with active or convalescent COVID-19.

CDR3 residues: CASSLDGGRRQFF. The CDR3 DNA reads as TGTGCCAGCAGCTTAGACGGGGGAAGGAGGCAGTTCTTC. The chain joins TRBV11-2 to TRBJ2-1; D might be TRBD2 (6 bases). The CDR3 consists of 13 residues. Trimming left V 0 bases short and J 12 bases short, with 12 bases between. Germline V gene lookup returns CDR1 SGHAT and CDR2 FQNNGV.

V is TRBV18 and J is TRBJ1-2, with 7 nucleotides matching TRBD1. From germline, CDR1 is KGHSH and CDR2 LQKENI. With 1 base clipped from V and 8 bases from J, the junction kept 7 bases outside the gene matches. The CDR3 runs to 14 residues. CDR3: CASSPRQGFGGYTF. In DNA form, the CDR3 reads TGTGCCAGCTCACCACGACAGGGTTTTGGGGGCTACACCTTC.

Here the CDR3 reads CASSPDRGFNEQFF. CDR3 coding DNA: TGTGCCAGCAGTCCGGACAGGGGTTTCAATGAGCAGTTCTTC. The chain couples TRBV7-2 to TRBJ2-1; 9 bases are a match to TRBD1. The ends lost 6 bases at V and 6 bases at J; junction bases unmatched: 6. This CDR3 has 14 residues. Germline CDR1 and CDR2: SGHTA and FQGNSA.

This rearrangement joins TRBV6-1 to TRBJ1-3; the D gene is possibly TRBD1 (6 bases). The CDR3 spans 15 residues. Germline lookup yields CDR1 MNHNS and CDR2 SASEGT. The V gene lost 2 bases and the J gene lost 2 bases, with 10 bases spanning the gap. CDR3 bases: TGTGCCAGCAGTGAATCAGGGGAACCTGGAAACACCATATATTTT. Residues: CASSESGEPGNTIYF.

This chain joins TRBV13 and TRBJ2-1; tentatively, D is TRBD2 (6 bases). This CDR3 has 17 residues. V was trimmed by 5 bases and J by 4 bases, leaving 21 bases between them. Germline lookup yields CDR1 PRHDT and CDR2 FYEKMQ (reference sequence). This CDR3 reads CASSPRSVTGDYNEQFF. The CDR3 DNA follows: TGTGCCAGCAGCCCCAGGTCCGTAACGGGAGATTACAATGAGCAGTTCTTC.

The chain has TRBV2 and TRBJ2-1; D is possibly TRBD2 (7 bases). Germline-derived CDR1 and CDR2 are SNHLY and FYNNEI. V lost 8 bases to trimming and J lost 9 bases, with 17 bases between them. The CDR3 consists of 13 residues. DNA for the CDR3: TGTGCCAGCTGGGTTGTTGGGGGGGCTGAGCAGTTCTTC. Translation gives CASWVVGGAEQFF.

This rearrangement joins TRBV4-1 to TRBJ2-1; D is possibly TRBD2 (5 bases). From germline, CDR1 is MGHRA and CDR2 YSYEKL. The CDR3 is 12 amino acids. V shed 5 bases and J shed 9 bases, with 11 bases lying between them. The CDR3 nucleotides are TGCGCCAGCAGCTCCCTGGCGGGTGAGCAGTTCTTC. This sequence encodes CASSSLAGEQFF.

The chain couples TRBV4-1 to TRBJ2-5, with D perhaps matching TRBD2 (5 bases). The CDR3 totals 16 residues. Trimming took off 3 bases at V and 6 bases at J, with 20 bases between the two ends. Germline V gene lookup returns CDR1 MGHRA and CDR2 YSYEKL. This CDR3 is CASSHPTRFREKTQYF. In DNA, the CDR3 is TGCGCCAGCAGCCATCCTACTAGGTTTAGGGAAAAGACCCAGTACTTC.

This clone was counted between two and nine times. The chain uses TRBV11-2 and TRBJ1-1; 9 bases map to TRBD1. Germline loops: CDR1 SGHAT, CDR2 FQNNGV. The CDR3 spans 17 residues. With 5 bases clipped from V and 4 bases from J, the junction kept 14 bases outside the gene matches. CDR3 protein: CASSPVTGTGIPTEAFF. CDR3 DNA sequence: TGTGCCAGCAGCCCCGTCACCGGGACAGGGATCCCCACTGAAGCTTTCTTT. The complete variable domain, with remaining parts taken from reference TRBV11-2 and TRBJ1-1, reads EAGVAQSPRYKIIEKRQSVAFWCNPISGHATLYWYQQILGQGPKLLIQFQNNGVVDDSQLPKDRFSAERLKGVDSTLKIQPAKLEDSAVYLCASSPVTGTGIPTEAFFGQGTRLTVV.

The gene calls are TRBV5-4 and TRBJ2-7, with TRBD1 identical over 8 bases. The ends lost 5 bases at V and 2 bases at J; junction bases unmatched: 6. Germline CDR1 and CDR2: SGHNT and YYREEE (reference sequence). The CDR3 covers 14 residues. The CDR3 region has the DNA TGTGCCAGCAGTATGACCAGGGGGCCCTACGAGCAGTACTTC. This translates into CASSMTRGPYEQYF.

This chain connects TRBV6-4 to TRBJ2-2; the D gene is possibly TRBD1 (5 bases). V lost 5 bases and J 6 bases, leaving 16 bases between the germline ends. This CDR3 has 15 residues. Germline CDR1 MRHNA, CDR2 SNTAGT. CDR3 region: CASSLDTNKAGELFF. CDR3 DNA sequence: TGTGCCAGCAGTCTGGACACAAATAAAGCCGGGGAGCTGTTTTTT.

The chain employs TRBV5-1 and TRBJ2-5; the match to TRBD1 covers 7 bases. Germline trimming cut 2 bases from V and 1 base from J; bases unmatched to any gene: 2. CDR3 length equals 14 residues. Looked up from germline, CDR1 is SGHRS and CDR2 is YFSETQ. CDR3 amino acids: CASSLRQGQETQYF. Here the CDR3 DNA reads TGCGCCAGCAGCTTACGACAGGGCCAAGAGACCCAGTACTTC.

The V and J genes are TRBV18 and TRBJ1-2, with a weak D call TRBD1 (6 bases). Trimming shortened V by 4 bases and J by 4 bases, and 19 bases separated the two germline ends. In germline, CDR1 is KGHSH, CDR2 LQKENI. This CDR3 is 16 amino acids long. CDR3 sequence (DNA): TGTGCCAGCTCACAGTCCTTGGGGGACATCCCCTATGGCTACACCTTC. Residues: CASSQSLGDIPYGYTF. The full variable domain, rest sourced from reference TRBV18 and TRBJ1-2, is NAGVMQNPRHLVRRRGQEARLRCSPMKGHSHVYWYRQLPEEGLKFMVYLQKENIIDESGMPKERFSAEFPKEGPSILRIQQVVRGDSAAYFCASSQSLGDIPYGYTFGSGTRLTVV.

The J gene is TRBJ2-2, the V gene TRBV7-6; 14 nucleotides align to TRBD2. CDR1 is SGHVS and CDR2 is FNYEAQ in the germline V gene. The CDR3 consists of 18 residues. With 1 base clipped from V and 5 bases from J, the junction kept 6 bases outside the gene matches. The CDR3 region is CASSLEGLAGVRTGELFF. CDR3 bases: TGTGCCAGCAGCTTAGAGGGACTAGCGGGAGTACGGACCGGGGAGCTGTTTTTT.

J is TRBJ1-1 and V is TRBV19; 8 bases are shared with TRBD1. The V and J ends lost 5 bases and 4 bases, in that order; junction bases with no gene match: 9. The CDR3 sequence is 15 residues long. Germline values: CDR1 LNHDA, CDR2 SQIVND (reference sequence). The CDR3 DNA follows: TGTGCCAGTAGTGCCCGACAGGGGAGCCCCACTGAAGCTTTCTTT. It translates to CASSARQGSPTEAFF.